The following is a T cell receptor beta chain sequence with its context. The antigen is not known. This record belongs to a study of T cell repertoires in cytomegalovirus infection. Study-wide background: TCR beta signatures that were public indicated CMV infection and matching HLA type. Study-wide results and caveats: The ex vivo response was dominated by HLA-C-restricted CMV-specific TCR beta clonotypes. Cumulative frequency (of public TCR beta family members) identified carriers of CMV plus the relevant HLA.

MiXCR was run by TCRdb on the reads, yielding one entry per CDR3 protein. Of 250,000 or so distinct CDR3 sequences listed, about 17% were seen once; the top ten hold approximately 44%. CDR1 LNHDA and CDR2 SQIVND come from the germline V gene (reference sequence). V shed 5 bases, J shed 3 bases, and the junction held 3 bases outside the gene matches. This CDR3 contains 13 residues. The clonotype originates from a human donor in good health (CMV status not recorded). Some clones in this sample may be carry-over from other donors' samples. The sample taken for sequencing was CD8+ T cells from PBMCs. This rearrangement joins TRBV19 to TRBJ1-1; the match to TRBD1 covers 7 bases. DNA of the CDR3: TGTGCCAGTAGTCAACAGGGGTACACTGAAGCTTTCTTT. As protein: CASSQQGYTEAFF.